The sequence of this T cell receptor beta chain was determined in a study of T cells in Graves' hyperthyroidism and ophthalmopathy (dated by TCRdb to the late 2010s). Regarding the research as a whole: Peripheral blood samples were taken at initial diagnosis, before any treatment was given. To identify distinguishing TCR V-J signatures, a discovery cohort of about 95 patients was used, comprising 40 to 45 with Graves' ophthalmopathy and around 60 with stable Graves' hyperthyroidism. Prospective prediction of ophthalmopathy was tested in an independent validation cohort consisting of fewer than 20 hyperthyroidism patients and around 17 patients who later progressed to ophthalmopathy. The approximately 100 discovery patients were divided at random into training and test sets in a 7:3 ratio. Thyroid tissue and blood T-cell repertoires from about six Graves' hyperthyroidism patients were also compared in the study. Following sampling, methimazole starting at 30 mg daily was given to hyperthyroidism patients, and high-dose intravenous methylprednisolone was given to ophthalmopathy patients. The paper reports TCR Vbeta CDR3 sequencing of 140 or so peripheral blood samples: approximately 41 ophthalmopathy, 75 to 80 hyperthyroidism and 17 progressor patients.

This clonotype was counted ten times or more. Its antigen specificity is not known. Base-call qualities are not available, and no considerably larger clone is one nucleotide away. In the ophthalmopathy patients, disease was moderately to severely active, with a Clinical Activity Score of 3 or more, a NOSPECS grade of 4 or more, and a duration of less than 3 months. Any patient with an uncontrolled infection, another autoimmune disease, pregnancy or lactation was excluded. Diagnoses were based on clinical symptoms, serum thyroxine and TRAb, thyroid ultrasound and orbital computed tomography. PBMCs were separated from over 9 ml of fresh peripheral blood using Ficoll-Paque density gradient centrifugation. Total RNA was extracted with Trizol reagent, and quality was checked on an Agilent 2100 Bioanalyzer. TCR beta CDR3 regions were amplified from RNA transcripts. For the first round of RT-PCR on the TCR CDR3, the HTBI primer set was used together with the Qiagen OneStep RT-PCR kit. A second multiplex PCR round built the libraries, followed by size selection and purification. Sequencing of the libraries was done on an Illumina HiSeq2000 using paired-end 100 bp reads. On the study's bioinformatics: SOAPnuke was used to process the raw data, removing reads that contained adapters or uncalled bases, had a mean Phred below 15, or lacked an exact match to the constant primer or identifier. COPE v1.2.5 was used to merge high-quality paired reads, and clonotypes were defined as unique nucleotide sequences. Clonotypes were aligned to IMGT TRBV, TRBD and TRBJ reference segments using MiTCR v1.1. Only V-J combinations with frequency above 0.0001, covering 99.2% of repertoires, were analysed. A TCS score was defined as the ratio between F50 (clonal expansion) and ExV (chaos), using BLOSUM62-based TCRdist between CDR3 peptides within each V-J. Welch's t-statistics and random forest reduced roughly 530 V-J features to 10 to 15, which were used in a naive Bayes classifier (R e1071). TCRdb trimmed the raw reads at Q25, called clones with MiXCR and kept productive beta chains. Rows matching on CDR3 protein sequence are summarized as one entry with the most common DNA and genes. The V and J calls come from TCRdb's annotation, not from the publication. The sample profile shows about 380,000 distinct CDR3 sequences; around a sixth of them were found once. The ten largest account for less than 45% of the sample.

Summary of the overall study and its limitations: Most expanded thyroid clonotypes (frequency above 0.001) were also found in blood, which suggests that blood repertoires may mirror thyroid immune responses. No statistical method was used to set the sample size in advance, and investigators knew the group allocation. A 13 V-J signature model separated ophthalmopathy from stable hyperthyroidism, with just over 85% sensitivity and roughly 81% specificity in cross-validation and 80%/75% in testing. In validation, progression to ophthalmopathy was predicted by the model with about 70% sensitivity and 72.22% specificity, a median of about 6 months before onset.

Sequencing used blood. This TCR was sampled from a man younger than 35 with Graves' ophthalmopathy.

The CDR3 in this case is CASSQDLGLAGYNEQFF. The nucleotide sequence is given as TGTGCCAGCAGCCAAGATCTCGGACTAGCGGGATACAATGAGCAGTTCTTC. Recombination joined TRBV14 with TRBJ2-1; 12 central nucleotides agree with TRBD2. Measured from the cysteine to the phenylalanine, the CDR3 is 17 residues long. The sequence is cut down to CDR3 DNA, 51 bases in frame from base 1. The germline V end is reduced by 0 bases and the J end by 4 bases; junction bases left unmatched: 4. Based on the germline V gene, the CDR1 and CDR2 sequences are SGHDN and FVKESK.